The next 15 T cell receptor beta chains were all read from a single sample in a study of T cell responses to AZD1222 COVID-19 vaccine. Assay used: immunoSEQ multiplex PCR; TCRdb lists only in-frame clones, some missing. The table has around 99,000 clones, approximately 90% seen once. Here the sequenced sample was peripheral blood, taken on day 0 of AZD1222 vaccination. The receptors derive from an adult in good health.

J is TRBJ2-7 and V is TRBV18; D ambiguous. Germline lookup yields CDR1 KGHSH and CDR2 LQKENI. The CDR3 length is 14 residues. V was clipped by 2 bases and J by 2 bases, with 10 bases between them. The CDR3 coding sequence is TGTGCCAGCTCACCAAGGTATAGGGCCTACGAGCAGTACTTC. Amino acid sequence: CASSPRYRAYEQYF.

The genes are TRBV5-4 and TRBJ2-1, with 7 positions matching TRBD2. V shed 4 bases, J shed 6 bases, and the junction held 7 bases outside the gene matches. The CDR3 length is 14 residues. The germline V gene encodes CDR1 SGHNT and CDR2 YYREEE (reference sequence). The CDR3 nucleotides are TGTGCCAGCAGCCCCCCGACTAGCATCAATGAGCAGTTCTTC. Its translation is CASSPPTSINEQFF.

J is TRBJ1-2 and V is TRBV28, with D unresolved. Per the germline V gene, CDR1 is MDHEN and CDR2 is SYDVKM. The CDR3 loop spans 13 amino acids. V was cut by 7 bases and J by 5 bases, with 14 bases left in between. As DNA, the CDR3 is TGTGCCAGCACCCCAGGTAACCTATATGGCTACACCTTC. It specifies CASTPGNLYGYTF.

V gene TRBV5-4 combines with J gene TRBJ2-1, with 10 bases fitting TRBD2. The germline V gene encodes CDR1 SGHNT and CDR2 YYREEE (reference sequence). The CDR3 totals 16 residues. V lost 4 bases, J lost 7 bases, and 11 bases stayed unmatched. CDR3 loop: CASSREAGGPRNEQFF. The CDR3 nucleotides read TGTGCCAGCAGCAGGGAAGCGGGGGGGCCGAGGAATGAGCAGTTCTTC.

The table lists this clone with a few counts. The chain links TRBV7-2 to TRBJ1-3, with D perhaps TRBD1 (6 bases). V was shortened by 0 bases and J by 0 bases, with 9 bases between the two germline ends. This CDR3 has 16 residues. Germline-derived CDR1 and CDR2 are SGHTA and FQGNSA. CDR3 loop: CASSLARGYSGNTIYF. The CDR3 nucleotides read TGTGCCAGCAGCTTAGCCAGGGGATACTCTGGAAACACCATATATTTT.

The chain combines TRBV11-3 with TRBJ2-1; D may match TRBD1 or TRBD2 (6 bases each). Per germline, CDR1 SGHNT and CDR2 YENEEA. This CDR3 spans 15 amino acids. V was cut by 1 base and J by 5 bases, with 12 bases left in between. The CDR3 here is CASSLVGGSNNEQFF. CDR3 in DNA: TGTGCCAGCAGCTTAGTAGGGGGGTCTAACAATGAGCAGTTCTTC.

The rearrangement joins TRBV5-1 to TRBJ2-1; 10 bases are shared with TRBD2. Germline lookup yields CDR1 SGHRS and CDR2 YFSETQ. The CDR3 sequence is 22 residues long. V was clipped by 3 bases and J by 0 bases; unmatched bases: 21. The CDR3 nucleotides read TGCGCCAGCAGCTCCAGAGGACTAGCGGAGTCAGGATCCGTCAGCTCCTACAATGAGCAGTTCTTC. Its protein product is CASSSRGLAESGSVSSYNEQFF.

The chain's CDR3 is CASSLGDPGSGNTIYF. CDR3 sequence (DNA): TGTGCCAGCAGCTTAGGGGACCCAGGCTCTGGAAACACCATATATTTT. This chain links TRBV7-3 with TRBJ1-3; a possible D gene is TRBD1 (5 bases). Deletions cut 2 bases from V and 0 bases from J, with 11 bases between. The germline V gene encodes CDR1 SGHTA and CDR2 FQGTGA. The CDR3 has 16 amino acids.

This sequence joins TRBV28 and TRBJ1-2; TRBD1 matches 7 bases. CDR3 size: 14 residues. Germline values: CDR1 MDHEN, CDR2 SYDVKM. J gave up 7 bases and V 5 bases, and 10 bases lay outside the gene matches. CDR3 bases: TGTGCCAGCAGTGTTGACAGGGAGGCCCTTGGCTACACCTTC. Amino acids: CASSVDREALGYTF.

The gene calls are TRBV7-8 and TRBJ1-2; 11 positions agree with TRBD1. Trimming took 2 bases from V and 3 from J; bases not matched to a gene: 8. Germline V gene sequence: CDR1 SGHVS, CDR2 FQNEAQ. CDR3 length: 17 residues. CDR3 sequence: CASSLIVQGQGDYGYTF. CDR3 nucleotides: TGTGCCAGCAGCTTAATCGTGCAGGGACAGGGGGACTATGGCTACACCTTC.

The V and J genes are TRBV28 and TRBJ1-2, with a tentative D call TRBD1 (6 bases). V was cut by 6 bases and J by 1 base, with 12 bases left in between. Germline lookup yields CDR1 MDHEN and CDR2 SYDVKM. The CDR3 is 14 residues long. The CDR3 region is CASRQQGINYGYTF. CDR3 in DNA: TGTGCCAGCAGACAACAGGGAATTAACTATGGCTACACCTTC.

CDR3 coding DNA: TGCAGCGCAAATGGGGTTCGCGAGCAGTTCTTC. It specifies CSANGVREQFF. This rearrangement joins TRBV29-1 to TRBJ2-1; no firm D call. Deletions cut 7 bases from V and 10 bases from J, with 14 bases between. From germline, CDR1 is SQVTM and CDR2 ANQGSEA. The CDR3 is 11 amino acids.

The CDR3, as DNA: TGTGCCAGCAGCCCGGACAGGGGGCGCGAGGCACAACAGCATTTT. This codes for CASSPDRGREAQQHF. The chain couples TRBV7-9 to TRBJ1-5; 11 bases fit TRBD1. V lost 5 bases and J lost 13; bases outside the gene matches: 13. Germline V gives CDR1 SEHNR, CDR2 FQNEAQ (reference sequence). This CDR3 contains 15 residues.

The chain recombines TRBV5-6 with TRBJ2-7; 9 bases are a match to TRBD2. The germline V gene encodes CDR1 SGHDT and CDR2 YYEEEE. J lost 6 bases, V lost 3 bases, and 7 bases had no gene match. The CDR3 has 14 residues. As DNA, the CDR3 is TGTGCCAGCAGCTCGGGACTAGCTAGGGGCGAGCAGTACGTC. This translates into CASSSGLARGEQYV.

In this sample, this clone turned up a few times. The gene calls are TRBV14 and TRBJ2-7, with TRBD2 matching 11 bases. Germline loops: CDR1 SGHDN, CDR2 FVKESK. The J segment lost 2 bases and the V segment lost 3 bases, leaving 9 bases of the junction unmatched. CDR3 size: 17 residues. CDR3 bases: TGTGCCAGCAGCCATGTCCCGGGACTAGCGGAGGCCTACGAGCAGTACGTC. Protein sequence: CASSHVPGLAEAYEQYV.